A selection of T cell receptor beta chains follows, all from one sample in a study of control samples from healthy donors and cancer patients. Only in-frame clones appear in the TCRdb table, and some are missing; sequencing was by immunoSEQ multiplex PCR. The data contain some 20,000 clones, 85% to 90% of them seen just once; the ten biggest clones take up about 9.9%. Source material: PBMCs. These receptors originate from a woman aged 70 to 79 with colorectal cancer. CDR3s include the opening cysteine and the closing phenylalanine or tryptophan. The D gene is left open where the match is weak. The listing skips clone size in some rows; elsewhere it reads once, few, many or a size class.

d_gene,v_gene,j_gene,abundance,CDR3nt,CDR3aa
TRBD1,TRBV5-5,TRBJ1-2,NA,TGTGCCAGCAGTCGCGATGGGACAGTCAACTATGGCTACACCTTC,CASSRDGTVNYGYTF
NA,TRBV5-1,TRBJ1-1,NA,TGCGCCAGCAGCTCCATAGCAGGCACTGAAGCTTTCTTT,CASSSIAGTEAFF
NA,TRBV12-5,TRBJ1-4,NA,TGTGCTAGTGGGCGGGGGCCGACTAATGAAAAACTGTTTTTT,CASGRGPTNEKLFF
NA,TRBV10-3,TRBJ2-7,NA,TGTGCCATCAGGGGCTCTGGGGGCTCCTACGAGCAGTACTTC,CAIRGSGGSYEQYF
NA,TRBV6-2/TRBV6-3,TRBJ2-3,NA,TGTGCCAGCAGTTACTCGAGCGGTAGCACAGATACGCAGTATTTT,CASSYSSGSTDTQYF
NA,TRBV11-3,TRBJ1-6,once,TGTGCCAGCAGCTTCCACGGGTGGGGGGCGAGTTCACCCCTCCACTTT,CASSFHGWGASSPLHF
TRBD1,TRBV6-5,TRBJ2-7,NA,TGTGCCAGCAGTCGACAGGGCTACGAGCAGTACTTC,CASSRQGYEQYF
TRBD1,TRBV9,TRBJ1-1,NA,TGTGCCAGCAGCGTAGGGACAGGGTCGAACACTGAAGCTTTCTTT,CASSVGTGSNTEAFF
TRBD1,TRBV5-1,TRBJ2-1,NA,TGCGCCAGCAGCTCAGACAGGGCCTTCGGGGATGAGCAGTTCTTC,CASSSDRAFGDEQFF
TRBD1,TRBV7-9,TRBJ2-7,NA,TGTGCCAGCAGCTCCTACGACAGGGTCGAGCAGTACTTC,CASSSYDRVEQYF